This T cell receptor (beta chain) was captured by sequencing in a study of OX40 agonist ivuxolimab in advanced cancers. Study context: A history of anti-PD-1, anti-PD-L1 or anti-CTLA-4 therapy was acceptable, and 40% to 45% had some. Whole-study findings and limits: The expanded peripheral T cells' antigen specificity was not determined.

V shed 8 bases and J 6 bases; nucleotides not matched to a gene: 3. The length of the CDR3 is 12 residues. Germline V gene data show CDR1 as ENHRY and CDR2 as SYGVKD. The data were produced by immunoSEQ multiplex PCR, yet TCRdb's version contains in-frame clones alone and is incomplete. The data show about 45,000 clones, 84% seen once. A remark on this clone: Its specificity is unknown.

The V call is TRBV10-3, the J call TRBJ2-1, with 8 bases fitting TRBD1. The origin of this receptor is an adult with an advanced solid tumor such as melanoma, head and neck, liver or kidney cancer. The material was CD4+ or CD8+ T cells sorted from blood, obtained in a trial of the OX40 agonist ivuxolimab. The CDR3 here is CAIGQGFNEQFF. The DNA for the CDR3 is TGTGCCATCGGACAGGGTTTCAATGAGCAGTTCTTC.